This T cell receptor beta chain is from a study of CD8 T cells in Susac syndrome (dated by TCRdb to about 2019). In the study overall: Repertoire sequencing was used to test whether CD8+ T cell activation and differentiation in Susac syndrome was antigen driven. The clonality of the CD8+ T cell repertoire was compared across about a dozen healthy donors, about 14 Susac syndrome patients and about 16 multiple sclerosis patients. Points the paper makes about the study in general: The study acknowledged that relatively few individuals were included in the TCR sequencing and HLA analysis.

CDR1 and CDR2, per the germline V gene (reference sequence), are MNHEY and SMNVEV. The CDR3, cysteine through phenylalanine, is 15 amino acids long. Left in the record is the CDR3 DNA by itself, 45 bases read in frame from the first base. Trimming at the junction amounts to 5 bases on V and 4 bases on J, and the germline ends lie 14 bases apart. RNA was extracted using the RNeasy kit, and roughly 0.5 to 1 ug of the RNA was reverse transcribed with random hexamers. TCR beta CDR3 regions were amplified with the immunoSEQ multiplex PCR assay covering 54 Vbeta and 13 Jbeta segments. Bias from PCR amplification was corrected by using a synthetic template baseline for primer optimization and for computational correction. On the authors' methods: Reads were assigned to V, D and J genes according to IMGT and analyzed in immunoSEQ Analyzer, with only productive sequences retained. To calculate clonality, Shannon entropy was normalized by log2 of the number of productive unique sequences and then subtracted from one. For each patient and control, public and private clones were evaluated within the 100 most prevalent clones. A clone was defined as Susac-specific if it was absent from the healthy and MS cohorts, from 1052 published viral clones and from other ImmuneACCESS disease sequences. TCRdb reran the public reads through fastp at Q25 and MiXCR, keeping productive beta chains. Rows are unified per CDR3 protein, each entry keeping the most common DNA and genes. TCRdb, rather than the study authors, made the V and J calls. In this sample the table shows about 120,000 distinct CDR3 sequences, about nine tenths of which occur a single time. The ten largest clones represent about 0.11% of the sample.

For this clonotype: No antigen is known for it. No clone much larger than this one lies a single base away; base qualities are absent.

Peripheral blood CD8+ and CD4+ T cells from healthy donors, Susac syndrome patients and multiple sclerosis patients were profiled using high-throughput TCR beta sequencing. The healthy donors served as controls matched for age and sex. CD8+ TEMRA cells were enriched by FACS, while bulk CD8+ and CD4+ T cells were purified by magnetic negative isolation. Blood was collected in EDTA tubes and processed within 24 hours, with PBMCs isolated through density gradient centrifugation. PBMCs intended for TCR sequencing were cryopreserved in liquid nitrogen and thawed later in a water bath at 37 degrees C. A purity of at least 90% was achieved for sorted or isolated CD4+, CD8+ and CD8+ TEMRA cells.

The chain links TRBV27 with TRBJ2-2; TRBD1 is a weak D gene call, 6 bases matching. The sequence was obtained from a human donor in good health. Source material: CD8+ T cells from PBMCs. The nucleotide sequence is TGTGCCAGCAGTCAGGGGAGCGCTTTCACCGGGGAGCTGTTTTTT. Translated, it gives CASSQGSAFTGELFF.